Listed below are T cell receptor beta chains from one sample, sequenced in a study of blood T cell repertoires in COVID-19. Profiled with immunoSEQ multiplex PCR; TCRdb holds only in-frame clones, not every one. Counted here are 200,000 or so clones, 83% occurring once; the ten biggest clones make up approximately 4.8%. Sequencing used PBMCs or T cells enriched from blood (not recorded which). The receptors originated from a woman aged 50 to 65 who had been exposed to COVID-19. Both conserved end residues are part of each CDR3. D genes are given only for firm matches. Clone size is given for some rows only: seen once, a few or many times, or a class if the clone is expanded.

TRBJ1-2 TRBV7-9 - - TGTGCCAGCAGCTTACAGCCGGGACTCAGGCTCGGATTCTATGGCTACACCTTC CASSLQPGLRLGFYGYTF
TRBJ1-1 TRBV11-2 - - TGTGCCAGCAGCTTTGGCAGAAACACTGAAGCTTTCTTT CASSFGRNTEAFF
TRBJ1-2 TRBV2 - - TGTGCCAGCAGTGAAGGGGTACCGGGGGGCCTGGGTGGCTACACCTTC CASSEGVPGGLGGYTF
TRBJ2-1 TRBV25-1 few TRBD2 TGTGCCAGCAGTGAATCAACTAGCGGGGGGTACAATGAGCAGTTCTTC CASSESTSGGYNEQFF
TRBJ2-6 TRBV27 - TRBD1 TGTGCCAGCAGTCCAGGGACAGGGCAAGGGGCCAACGTCCTGACTTTC CASSPGTGQGANVLTF
TRBJ2-5 TRBV13 - TRBD1 TGTGCCAGCAGCTCGAGGACAGGGGGGTTGGAGACCCAGTACTTC CASSSRTGGLETQYF
TRBJ1-2 TRBV7-2 once TRBD1 TGTGCCAGCAGCTCCAGGGGGCGCGGGGGCTACACCTTC CASSSRGRGGYTF
TRBJ2-3 TRBV4-1 - TRBD2 TGCGCCAGCAGCCAAGGGGCCAGCGGGGGGTTTCCCACAGATACGCAGTATTTT CASSQGASGGFPTDTQYF
TRBJ1-4 TRBV4-3 - TRBD1 TGCGCCAGCAGCCAAGAAGGGACAGGGAGAGTTGAACTGTTTTTT CASSQEGTGRVELFF
TRBJ1-2 TRBV9 - TRBD1 TGTGCCAGCAGCCTCGGACAGGGGGCGCTTACTGGCTACACCTTC CASSLGQGALTGYTF
TRBJ1-5 TRBV3-1/TRBV3-2 many - TGTGCCAGCGGGGGCGAGGGGTCTCAGCCCCAGCATTTT CASGGEGSQPQHF
TRBJ2-5 TRBV7-8 - - TGTGCCAGCAGCTCTAGCGCAGGGATGGGCAAGACCCAGTACTTC CASSSSAGMGKTQYF
TRBJ2-5 TRBV19 once - TGTGCCAGTAGTCCAGGGGAGACCCAGTACTTC CASSPGETQYF
TRBJ1-1 TRBV3-1/TRBV3-2 - - TGTGCCAGCAGCCACCGGGTCTCTGAAGCTTTCTTT CASSHRVSEAFF
TRBJ2-3 TRBV28 - TRBD1 TGTGCCAGCAGTTATCTACAGGGGGCAGATACGCAGTATTTT CASSYLQGADTQYF
TRBJ2-5 TRBV11-2 few - TGTGCCAGCAGCTTATCGGGGTACGCTGAAGAGACCCAGTACTTC CASSLSGYAEETQYF
TRBJ1-1 TRBV7-2 - - TGTGCCAGCAGCTTAGTTAATCAGGGTAGGGCTGAAGCTTTCTTT CASSLVNQGRAEAFF
TRBJ1-3 TRBV3-1/TRBV3-2 - - TGTGCCAGCAGCCTTGGGGGGGCTGGAAACACCATATATTTT CASSLGGAGNTIYF
TRBJ1-2 TRBV28 - TRBD1 TGTGCCAGCAGTCCGACAGGGCGGGGATATGGCTACACCTTC CASSPTGRGYGYTF
TRBJ2-3 TRBV2 - - TGTGCCAGCAGTCCCCAAGGGGTTGGCACAGATACGCAGTATTTT CASSPQGVGTDTQYF
TRBJ2-3 TRBV5-1 - - TGCGCCAGCAGCTTCGAGGATACGCAGTATTTT CASSFEDTQYF
TRBJ2-1 TRBV5-1 - TRBD2 TGCGCCAGCAGCTTGGAAGCGGGGGGATCGTCGGCCAATGAGCAGTTCTTC CASSLEAGGSSANEQFF
TRBJ2-3 TRBV30 - TRBD2 TGTGCCTGGAGTGTCCCCGCTTCCACTAGCGGGGGACCAGATACGCAGTATTTT CAWSVPASTSGGPDTQYF
TRBJ1-5 TRBV6-6 - - TGTGCCAGCGGCAGGAATCAGCCCCAGCATTTT CASGRNQPQHF
TRBJ2-3 TRBV12-3/TRBV12-4 - - TGTGCCAGCAGTTTCACAGGCACAGATACGCAGTATTTT CASSFTGTDTQYF
TRBJ1-1 TRBV3-1/TRBV3-2 - TRBD1 TGTGCCAGCAGCCGGGACAGGGGGGCTGAAGCTTTCTTT CASSRDRGAEAFF
TRBJ2-5 TRBV10-3 - TRBD2 TGTGCCATCAGTGCGACTAGCGTACAAGAGACCCAGTACTTC CAISATSVQETQYF